One T cell receptor beta chain is described in this entry. The antigen is not known. Mismatch with germline at one junction end may stem from a read error. The sample is drawn from a study of tumor and adjacent non-tumor tissue in lung cancer. Whole-study results and caveats: Tumor tissue had significantly higher TCR diversity than normal lung.

The template was RNA from unsorted bulk tissue. Distant lung tissue was collected more than 3 cm away from the tumor edge. Chemotherapy-naive patients with new lung cancer underwent thoracic surgery in China, August–late 2014. The library came from three nested PCR rounds adapted from ARM-PCR protocols. TCRdb called the multiplex PCR reads again in MiXCR, with one record for every CDR3 protein. The sample holds 75,000 to 90,000 distinct CDR3 sequences, around 80% seen once. Germline V gene lookup returns CDR1 LGHNA and CDR2 YNFKEQ. CDR3 size: 16 residues. The sequencing sample was made of distant non-tumor lung tissue. The TCR sequence derives from a woman in her fifties or sixties with non-small cell lung cancer. The chain couples TRBV4-2 to TRBJ2-7; no reliable D call. The CDR3, as DNA: TGTGCCAATAGCCAAGCAGTAGAGGCGGTCCCCTACGAACAGTATTTC. Protein: CANSQAVEAVPYEQYF.